The rows below give T cell receptor beta chains drawn from one sample of a study of neurological immune-mediated disorders. One entry per CDR3 protein results from TCRdb running MiXCR on the 5' RACE reads. The sample holds approximately 50,000 distinct CDR3 sequences, more than 5% seen once. Sequences were obtained from CD4+ T cells from blood. The receptors originated from a woman aged 18-29 years with multiple sclerosis. Both conserved end residues are part of each CDR3. Fields, in order: clone size, V gene, D gene, J gene, CDR3 protein, CDR3 DNA. D genes are given only for firm matches. Expanded clones get a size class; other rows say once, few or many, or leave the size out.

size: many
V: TRBV7-2
D: TRBD1
J: TRBJ1-5
CDR3: CASSLWDRGSQPQHF
DNA: TGTGCCAGCAGCTTATGGGACAGGGGCAGCCAGCCCCAGCATTTT

size: many
V: TRBV6-6
D: NA
J: TRBJ1-4
CDR3: CASRPDPRDEKLFF
DNA: TGTGCCAGCAGACCGGATCCGAGGGATGAAAAACTGTTTTTT

size: many
V: TRBV6-5
D: NA
J: TRBJ1-5
CDR3: CASSYRRTGGQPQHF
DNA: TGTGCCAGCAGTTACCGGAGAACAGGTGGCCAGCCCCAGCATTTT

size: many
V: TRBV6-1
D: NA
J: TRBJ1-6
CDR3: CASSKGGDTYNSPLHF
DNA: TGTGCCAGCAGTAAAGGAGGGGATACCTATAATTCACCCCTCCACTTT

size: many
V: TRBV18
D: NA
J: TRBJ1-1
CDR3: CASSPLQNTEAFF
DNA: TGTGCCAGCTCACCACTTCAGAACACTGAAGCTTTCTTT

size: few
V: TRBV18
D: NA
J: TRBJ1-2
CDR3: CASLQGFGYGYTF
DNA: TGTGCCAGCTTGCAGGGGTTCGGCTATGGCTACACCTTC

size: many
V: TRBV12-3/TRBV12-4
D: NA
J: TRBJ1-2
CDR3: CASSLTGDYGYTF
DNA: TGTGCCAGCAGTTTAACGGGTGACTATGGCTACACCTTC

size: many
V: TRBV7-2
D: TRBD2
J: TRBJ2-2
CDR3: CASRRDRGGRELFF
DNA: TGTGCCTCGAGGAGGGATCGCGGGGGGCGCGAGCTGTTTTTT

size: many
V: TRBV6-6
D: NA
J: TRBJ2-1
CDR3: CASTPGLGTLMNEQFF
DNA: TGTGCCAGCACCCCCGGGTTGGGGACCCTTATGAATGAGCAGTTCTTC

size: many
V: TRBV5-1
D: NA
J: TRBJ1-1
CDR3: CASRSEENTEAFF
DNA: TGCGCCAGCAGATCCGAGGAGAACACTGAAGCTTTCTTT

size: many
V: TRBV12-3/TRBV12-4
D: NA
J: TRBJ1-1
CDR3: CASSSKVATEAFF
DNA: TGTGCCAGCAGTTCTAAGGTAGCCACTGAAGCTTTCTTT

size: many
V: TRBV5-1
D: TRBD2
J: TRBJ2-1
CDR3: CASSLLAGGYNEQFF
DNA: TGCGCCAGCAGCTTGTTGGCGGGAGGGTACAATGAGCAGTTCTTC

size: many
V: TRBV6-5
D: TRBD2
J: TRBJ2-1
CDR3: CASSYSWREMHEQFF
DNA: TGTGCCAGCAGTTACTCGTGGCGGGAGATGCATGAGCAGTTCTTC

size: many
V: TRBV27
D: NA
J: TRBJ2-1
CDR3: CASSLVAGSHYEQFF
DNA: TGTGCCAGCAGTTTAGTGGCAGGGAGTCACTATGAGCAGTTCTTC

size: many
V: TRBV5-1
D: NA
J: TRBJ1-1
CDR3: CASSLGTGSEAFF
DNA: TGCGCCAGCAGCTTGGGAACGGGGTCTGAAGCTTTCTTT

size: once
V: TRBV29-1
D: NA
J: TRBJ1-2
CDR3: CSVRPTDGYTF
DNA: TGCAGCGTTCGTCCGACAGATGGCTACACCTTC

size: many
V: TRBV29-1
D: NA
J: TRBJ1-2
CDR3: CSVEQDPVTYGYTF
DNA: TGCAGCGTTGAGCAGGACCCTGTAACCTATGGCTACACCTTC

size: many
V: TRBV2
D: TRBD2
J: TRBJ2-3
CDR3: CARGEGLAADTQYF
DNA: TGTGCCAGGGGTGAAGGACTAGCGGCAGATACGCAGTATTTT

size: few
V: TRBV25-1
D: NA
J: TRBJ2-2
CDR3: CASSDGTLNTGELFF
DNA: TGTGCCAGCAGTGACGGGACATTGAACACCGGGGAGCTGTTTTTT

size: few
V: TRBV6-4
D: NA
J: TRBJ2-2
CDR3: CATQAGDTGELFF
DNA: TGTGCCACCCAGGCAGGAGACACCGGGGAGCTGTTTTTT

size: many
V: TRBV4-3
D: NA
J: TRBJ2-3
CDR3: CASSPTPPDTQYF
DNA: TGCGCCAGCAGCCCTACTCCCCCAGATACGCAGTATTTT

size: many
V: TRBV6-2/TRBV6-3
D: TRBD1
J: TRBJ1-5
CDR3: CASNRDRNQPQHF
DNA: TGTGCCAGCAACAGGGACAGGAATCAGCCCCAGCATTTT

size: many
V: TRBV28
D: NA
J: TRBJ2-7
CDR3: CASSSLTSTYEQYF
DNA: TGTGCCAGCAGTTCGCTGACAAGTACCTACGAGCAGTACTTC

size: many
V: TRBV3-1
D: NA
J: TRBJ2-7
CDR3: CASSLNSYEQYF
DNA: TGTGCCAGCAGCCTAAACTCCTACGAGCAGTACTTC

size: many
V: TRBV7-2
D: NA
J: TRBJ1-5
CDR3: CASSQQWGQPQHF
DNA: TGTGCCAGCAGCCAGCAATGGGGTCAGCCCCAGCATTTT

size: many
V: TRBV7-2
D: TRBD1
J: TRBJ2-2
CDR3: CASSLGQGTGELFF
DNA: TGTGCCAGCAGCTTAGGACAGGGAACCGGGGAGCTGTTTTTT

size: few
V: TRBV9
D: TRBD2
J: TRBJ2-1
CDR3: CASRMTGGDNEQFF
DNA: TGTGCCAGCCGGATGACGGGAGGCGACAATGAGCAGTTCTTC

size: many
V: TRBV20-1
D: NA
J: TRBJ2-7
CDR3: CSAPDRRGSYEQYF
DNA: TGCAGTGCCCCGGACAGGCGGGGGTCCTACGAGCAGTACTTC

size: many
V: TRBV6-5
D: TRBD1
J: TRBJ1-5
CDR3: CATRRDSTNQPQHF
DNA: TGTGCCACCCGCCGGGACAGCACCAATCAGCCCCAGCATTTT

size: many
V: TRBV18
D: TRBD1
J: TRBJ1-4
CDR3: CASSSTGDEKLFF
DNA: TGTGCCAGCTCATCGACAGGGGACGAAAAACTGTTTTTT

size: many
V: TRBV7-8
D: NA
J: TRBJ2-1
CDR3: CASSFRSGPRSYNEQFF
DNA: TGTGCCAGCAGCTTCAGATCGGGACCCCGTTCCTACAATGAGCAGTTCTTC

size: many
V: TRBV4-1
D: NA
J: TRBJ1-1
CDR3: CASSRTKTLNTEAFF
DNA: TGCGCCAGCAGCCGGACTAAAACCCTGAACACTGAAGCTTTCTTT

size: many
V: TRBV14
D: NA
J: TRBJ2-2
CDR3: CASSQVAAAGELFF
DNA: TGTGCCAGCAGCCAAGTAGCGGCGGCCGGGGAGCTGTTTTTT

size: many
V: TRBV7-9
D: TRBD1
J: TRBJ2-4
CDR3: CASSSTQGAQAKNIQYF
DNA: TGTGCCAGCAGCTCGACGCAGGGGGCCCAAGCCAAAAACATTCAGTACTTC

size: many
V: TRBV9
D: NA
J: TRBJ2-3
CDR3: CASSVDWTGTDTQYF
DNA: TGTGCCAGCAGCGTAGATTGGACGGGCACAGATACGCAGTATTTT

size: many
V: TRBV7-9
D: NA
J: TRBJ1-1
CDR3: CASSLAATGNTEAFF
DNA: TGTGCCAGCAGCTTAGCCGCTACCGGGAACACTGAAGCTTTCTTT

size: few
V: TRBV29-1
D: TRBD1
J: TRBJ2-6
CDR3: CSVTGTGAGANVLTF
DNA: TGCAGCGTAACCGGGACAGGGGCTGGGGCCAACGTCCTGACTTTC

size: many
V: TRBV6-5
D: TRBD1
J: TRBJ1-4
CDR3: CASSDRVANEKLFF
DNA: TGTGCCAGCAGTGACAGGGTTGCTAATGAAAAACTGTTTTTT

size: many
V: TRBV6-5
D: NA
J: TRBJ1-5
CDR3: CASSYNRDDQPQHF
DNA: TGTGCCAGCAGTTATAACAGGGACGATCAGCCCCAGCATTTT

size: many
V: TRBV15
D: NA
J: TRBJ2-1
CDR3: CATRTGSYNEQFF
DNA: TGTGCCACCAGGACGGGCTCCTACAATGAGCAGTTCTTC

size: many
V: TRBV5-7
D: NA
J: TRBJ2-1
CDR3: CASSSGSRDTDSYNEQFF
DNA: TGTGCCAGCAGCTCCGGAAGTCGGGACACTGACTCCTACAATGAGCAGTTCTTC

size: many
V: TRBV7-2
D: NA
J: TRBJ2-1
CDR3: CASSFSGRNEQFF
DNA: TGTGCCAGCAGCTTCTCGGGGCGCAATGAGCAGTTCTTC

size: many
V: TRBV5-1
D: TRBD2
J: TRBJ2-6
CDR3: CASSFTSGGASGANVLTF
DNA: TGCGCCAGCAGCTTTACTAGCGGGGGGGCGTCTGGGGCCAACGTCCTGACTTTC

size: NA
V: TRBV3-1
D: NA
J: TRBJ1-5
CDR3: CASSQGIHSNQPQHF
DNA: TGTGCCAGCAGCCAAGGGATACATAGCAATCAGCCCCAGCATTTT

size: many
V: TRBV7-2
D: TRBD2
J: TRBJ2-5
CDR3: CASSLGLAGQETQYF
DNA: TGTGCCAGCAGCTTAGGACTAGCGGGCCAAGAGACCCAGTACTTC

size: many
V: TRBV24-1
D: TRBD1
J: TRBJ1-5
CDR3: CATSDTFSGTGVGGSHQPQHF
DNA: TGTGCCACCAGTGATACCTTTTCTGGGACAGGGGTGGGGGGGTCGCATCAGCCCCAGCATTTT

size: many
V: TRBV6-5
D: NA
J: TRBJ1-3
CDR3: CASSYDRSGNTIYF
DNA: TGTGCCAGCAGTTACGACAGAAGTGGAAACACCATATATTTT

size: NA
V: TRBV11-3
D: NA
J: TRBJ1-1
CDR3: CASSLARASMNTEAFF
DNA: TGTGCCAGCAGCTTAGCACGGGCCAGCATGAACACTGAAGCTTTCTTT